Shown below are 7 T cell receptor beta chains from a single sample sequenced in a study of OX40 agonist ivuxolimab in advanced cancers. Some clones are missing from TCRdb's copy, which holds only in-frame ones; the method was immunoSEQ multiplex PCR. The table shows around 50,000 clones, with around 87% occurring only once. The sample was CD4+ or CD8+ T cells sorted from blood, taken in a trial of the OX40 agonist ivuxolimab. Receptors originate from an adult with an advanced solid tumor such as melanoma, head and neck, liver or kidney cancer.

The gene calls are TRBV2 and TRBJ2-2; possible D gene TRBD2, 5 bases. Trimming took 7 bases from V and 5 from J, leaving 17 bases between them. Germline V gene lookup returns CDR1 SNHLY and CDR2 FYNNEI. The CDR3 is 15 amino acids. The CDR3 sequence is CASKRLNGVTGELFF. In DNA, the CDR3 is TGTGCCAGCAAGCGGCTGAACGGGGTAACCGGGGAGCTGTTTTTT.

The V and J genes are TRBV19 and TRBJ1-3, with unresolved D. The CDR3 length is 14 residues. Germline CDR1 LNHDA, CDR2 SQIVND (reference sequence). V lost 6 bases to trimming and J lost 0 bases, with 9 bases between them. The CDR3 region has the DNA TGTGCCAGTAGCGAGGTTTTCTCTGGAAACACCATATATTTT. Protein product: CASSEVFSGNTIYF. Using reference TRBV19 and TRBJ1-3 for the parts outside the CDR3, the full variable domain is DGGITQSPKYLFRKEGQNVTLSCEQNLNHDAMYWYRQDPGQGLRLIYYSQIVNDFQKGDIAEGYSVSREKKESFPLTVTSAQKNPTAFYLCASSEVFSGNTIYFGEGSWLTVV.

The chain is built from TRBV27 and TRBJ2-1, with TRBD2 matching 8 bases. Germline assignment: CDR1 MNHEY and CDR2 SMNVEV (reference sequence). Trimming cost V 3 bases and J 1 base; bases outside gene matches: 11. The CDR3 spans 18 residues. The CDR3, as DNA: TGTGCCAGCAGTTTCAAAGGACTAGCCTCCGCTTCCTACAATGAGCAGTTCTTC. It specifies CASSFKGLASASYNEQFF.

CDR3 loop: CASRTGPNTEAFF. The DNA for the CDR3 is TGTGCCAGCAGGACAGGCCCTAACACTGAAGCTTTCTTT. The gene calls are TRBV7-9 and TRBJ1-1, with D possibly matching TRBD1 (6 bases). There are 13 residues in the CDR3. The germline V gene encodes CDR1 SEHNR and CDR2 FQNEAQ (reference sequence). Deletions cut 6 bases from V and 2 bases from J, with 10 bases between.

This chain uses TRBV30 with TRBJ1-5; possible D gene TRBD1, 5 bases. Trimming pared 2 bases from V and 5 bases from J, leaving 10 bases between. Germline V gene lookup returns CDR1 GTSNPN and CDR2 SVGIG (reference sequence). The CDR3 is 13 residues long. The CDR3 loop is CAWSPGTHQPQHF. CDR3 in DNA: TGTGCCTGGAGTCCGGGGACCCATCAGCCCCAGCATTTT.

The V and J genes are TRBV19 and TRBJ1-5; D remains ambiguous. Germline V CDR1 and CDR2: LNHDA, SQIVND (reference sequence). The CDR3 is 15 amino acids. V dropped 8 bases and J dropped 7 bases, with 21 bases sitting between them. CDR3: CASGPSFWEDQPQHF. As DNA, the CDR3 is TGTGCCAGTGGCCCCTCATTCTGGGAAGACCAGCCCCAGCATTTT.

The table lists this clone with a few counts. J is TRBJ1-1 and V is TRBV9; the D is unclear. V shed 0 bases and J shed 6 bases, with 9 bases lying between them. This CDR3 spans 13 amino acids. Germline V CDR1 and CDR2: SGDLS, YYNGEE. The CDR3 spells CASSVGGSAEAFF. CDR3 sequence (DNA): TGTGCCAGCAGCGTAGGAGGGTCTGCTGAAGCTTTCTTT.